The T cell receptor beta chain under discussion was sequenced for a study of blood T cell repertoires in COVID-19. Study background: The United States, Italy and Spain supplied acute and convalescent COVID-19 samples. The cDNA or gDNA used as material had been derived from T cells, B-cell-depleted T cells, or PBMCs.

The repertoire was sequenced with immunoSEQ multiplex PCR; TCRdb's copy has only in-frame clones and lacks some. The table includes about 240,000 clones, roughly four fifths detected once. The V gene's germline CDR1 is SGHAT and CDR2 FQNNGV. The CDR3 contains 13 residues. V gave up 3 bases and J gave up 1 base, with 6 bases separating them. Sequencing was performed on peripheral blood. The chain uses TRBV11-2 and TRBJ1-2; D is ambiguous. The sequence derives from a woman in her sixties or seventies with acute or convalescent COVID-19. The CDR3 nucleotides are TGTGCCAGCAGCTTGGGGAGTAACTATGGCTACACCTTC. This translates into CASSLGSNYGYTF.